The 24 T cell receptor beta chains reported below all come from one sample, sequenced in a study of a mutant IDH1 vaccine in newly diagnosed glioma. Time point in this sample: week 11, during vaccination. Each dose delivered 300 ug of mutant IDH1 20-mer peptide subcutaneously with imiquimod. No cognate antigen is known for these TCRs. TCRdb's copy holds only in-frame clones and misses some; the assay was immunoSEQ multiplex PCR. The sample has about 25,000 clones; approximately 80% are singletons. This specimen was PBMCs, taken from a glioma patient whose treatment included an IDH1 peptide vaccine. These receptors were obtained from a woman between 18 and 30 years old with glioma.

The V call is TRBV19, the J call TRBJ1-5; TRBD1 aligns across 10 bases. This CDR3 is 13 amino acids long. Germline V gene data show CDR1 as LNHDA and CDR2 as SQIVND (reference sequence). The ends lost 9 bases at V and 5 bases at J; junction bases unmatched: 4. The CDR3 DNA sequence: TGTGCCAGCACTGGACAGGGGGATCAGCCCCAGCATTTT. Protein product: CASTGQGDQPQHF.

This chain joins TRBV10-3 and TRBJ1-5; D call uncertain. Trimming cost V 4 bases and J 5 bases, with 9 bases left between them. In germline, CDR1 is ENHRY, CDR2 SYGVKD. This CDR3 has 13 amino acids. CDR3 protein: CAISAVLYQPQHF. The DNA for the CDR3 is TGTGCCATCAGTGCAGTCTTGTATCAGCCCCAGCATTTT.

The V gene is TRBV5-1, the J gene TRBJ2-7, with D possibly being TRBD1 or TRBD2 (5 bases each). This CDR3 has 15 residues. V was trimmed by 1 base and J by 7 bases, leaving 18 bases between them. CDR1 SGHRS and CDR2 YFSETQ come from the germline V gene. The CDR3 sequence is CASSLSTGAFGEQYF. CDR3 bases: TGCGCCAGCAGCTTGTCCACCGGGGCCTTCGGAGAGCAGTACTTC.

The V and J genes are TRBV5-1 and TRBJ2-1; the D is unclear. Germline values: CDR1 SGHRS, CDR2 YFSETQ. There are 11 residues in the CDR3. Trimming pared 5 bases from V and 6 bases from J, leaving 6 bases between. CDR3 sequence: CASRAGNEQFF. The CDR3 DNA follows: TGCGCCAGCAGAGCCGGCAATGAGCAGTTCTTC. Drawing the rest from reference TRBV5-1 and TRBJ2-1, the complete variable domain is KAGVTQTPRYLIKTRGQQVTLSCSPISGHRSVSWYQQTPGQGLQFLFEYFSETQRNKGNFPGRFSGRQFSNSRSEMNVSTLELGDSALYLCASRAGNEQFFGPGTRLTVL.

The chain is built from TRBV6-5 and TRBJ2-7; 9 bases agree with TRBD1. Germline V gives CDR1 MNHEY, CDR2 SVGAGI. The CDR3 sequence is 16 residues long. V shed 2 bases and J 3 bases; nucleotides not matched to a gene: 8. The CDR3 nucleotides are TGTGCCAGCAGTTACGTTTCCGGGACAGGGTACTACGAGCAGTACTTC. The encoded protein is CASSYVSGTGYYEQYF.

V is TRBV5-5 and J is TRBJ2-7; the match to TRBD1 covers 11 bases. Per germline, CDR1 SGHKS and CDR2 YYEKEE (reference sequence). The trim removed 4 bases at V and 2 bases at J, leaving 8 bases unmatched. This CDR3 has 16 amino acids. The CDR3 DNA reads as TGTGCCAGCAGCCCCCTAGCGGGACAGGGGGCCTACGAGCAGTACTTC. The encoded protein is CASSPLAGQGAYEQYF.

The rearrangement links TRBV11-3 to TRBJ2-2; D possibly corresponds to TRBD1 (5 bases). In germline, CDR1 is SGHNT, CDR2 YENEEA. The CDR3 spans 14 residues. V was pared by 6 bases and J by 5 bases, with 13 bases between. The CDR3 reads CASRQGGLTGELFF. The CDR3 nucleotides read TGTGCCAGCAGGCAGGGTGGATTGACCGGGGAGCTGTTTTTT.

The chain recombines TRBV4-2 with TRBJ1-4; possible D gene TRBD1, 6 bases. CDR1 LGHNA and CDR2 YNFKEQ come from the germline V gene. The CDR3 is 15 amino acids. With 2 bases removed from V and 10 bases from J, the gap between germline ends came to 17 bases. The CDR3, as DNA: TGTGCCAGCAGCCAAACGTTTGGACAGCAGGGAAAACTGTTTTTT. Translation gives CASSQTFGQQGKLFF.

Points on this clone: The junction departs from germline at one end; a sequencing error may be responsible. The sample holds other DNA sequences that translate to the same CDR3. The CDR3 region is CASSEADLPGSYEQYF. Here the CDR3 DNA reads TGCGCCAGCAGTGAAGCCGATCTACCAGGTTCCTACGAGCAGTACTTC. The chain employs TRBV6-1 and TRBJ2-7; no clear D. This CDR3 region has 16 residues. From germline, CDR1 is MNHNS and CDR2 SASEGT.

The genes are TRBV10-3 and TRBJ1-1, with 8 bases aligning to TRBD1. CDR1 is ENHRY, CDR2 SYGVKD, per germline. V was pared by 3 bases and J by 6 bases, with 6 bases of the junction left unmatched. This CDR3 is 14 amino acids long. The CDR3 is CAISESRTGSEAFF. The DNA of the CDR3 is TGTGCCATCAGTGAATCGAGGACAGGGTCTGAAGCTTTCTTT.

The J gene is TRBJ2-5, the V gene TRBV6-5, with 9 nucleotides matching TRBD2. CDR1 is MNHEY, CDR2 SVGAGI, per germline. V trimming: 2 bases; J trimming: 4 bases; junction bases outside the gene matches: 2. CDR3 length equals 14 residues. The CDR3 DNA sequence: TGTGCCAGCAGTTACGCGGGAGGGAGAGAGACCCAGTACTTC. Residues: CASSYAGGRETQYF.

The chain has TRBV7-9 and TRBJ1-1; a weak D match, TRBD1 (5 bases). The CDR3 runs 16 residues. Germline V gives CDR1 SEHNR, CDR2 FQNEAQ (reference sequence). Trimming pared 0 bases from V and 2 bases from J, leaving 13 bases between. In DNA form, the CDR3 reads TGTGCCAGCAGCTTAGCGAAGACAGTAAGAAACACTGAAGCTTTCTTT. This sequence encodes CASSLAKTVRNTEAFF.

The chain uses TRBV7-2 and TRBJ1-4; D not certain. Germline CDR1 reads SGHTA; CDR2 reads FQGNSA. Trimming removed 5 bases at V and 0 bases at J, with 13 bases between. The CDR3 runs 16 residues. In DNA form, the CDR3 reads TGTGCCAGCAGCAAAGTAGGACGGTCAACTAATGAAAAACTGTTTTTT. Protein: CASSKVGRSTNEKLFF.

V is TRBV6-4 and J is TRBJ1-2, with 8 bases aligning to TRBD1. Germline V gives CDR1 MRHNA, CDR2 SNTAGT. With 6 bases clipped from V and 4 bases from J, the junction kept 4 bases outside the gene matches. The CDR3 is made up of 13 amino acids. CDR3 protein: CASRADRVYGYTF. DNA for the CDR3: TGTGCCAGCAGGGCGGACAGGGTCTATGGCTACACCTTC.

The chain employs TRBV5-6 and TRBJ1-1; weak D call: TRBD1 (5 bases). From germline, CDR1 is SGHDT and CDR2 YYEEEE. Trimming took off 0 bases at V and 0 bases at J, with 15 bases between the two ends. The CDR3 sequence is 17 residues long. CDR3 coding DNA: TGTGCCAGCAGCTTGGGAGGGGCTTCCTTAATGAACACTGAAGCTTTCTTT. This translates into CASSLGGASLMNTEAFF.

This clone was picked up one time. The chain links TRBV2 to TRBJ2-3, with D perhaps being TRBD1 or TRBD2 (6 bases each). CDR3 size: 15 residues. The V and J ends lost 11 bases and 6 bases respectively, with 24 bases between them. Per the germline V gene, CDR1 is SNHLY and CDR2 is FYNNEI. The CDR3 is CAHKKPGEVRDTQYF. CDR3 DNA sequence: TGTGCCCACAAGAAGCCAGGGGAGGTGCGGGATACGCAGTATTTT.

This chain joins TRBV7-9 and TRBJ2-3; TRBD1 is a possible D gene (5 bases). The CDR3 runs 15 residues. CDR1 is SEHNR, CDR2 FQNEAQ, per germline (reference sequence). V dropped 5 bases and J dropped 2 bases, with 14 bases sitting between them. CDR3 sequence reads: CASSLGPGPTDTQYF. CDR3 in DNA: TGTGCCAGCAGCCTAGGCCCAGGGCCCACAGATACGCAGTATTTT. Full variable domain (rest looked up from reference TRBV7-9 and TRBJ2-3): DTGVSQNPRHKITKRGQNVTFRCDPISEHNRLYWYRQTLGQGPEFLTYFQNEAQLEKSRLLSDRFSAERPKGSFSTLEIQRTEQGDSAMYLCASSLGPGPTDTQYFGPGTRLTVL.

The chain joins TRBV30 to TRBJ2-1; 8 nucleotides match TRBD2. From germline, CDR1 is GTSNPN and CDR2 SVGIG (reference sequence). J gave up 3 bases and V 3 bases, and 1 base lay outside the gene matches. The CDR3 contains 13 residues. The CDR3 DNA reads as TGTGCCTGGAGCGGGGGGGACTACAATGAGCAGTTCTTC. This translates into CAWSGGDYNEQFF.

V and J are TRBV6-5 and TRBJ2-3, with 9 bases matching TRBD2. The V segment lost 7 bases and the J segment 6 bases; nucleotides outside the gene matches: 11. Germline V CDR1 and CDR2: MNHEY, SVGAGI. The CDR3 consists of 15 residues. In nucleotides, the CDR3 is TGTGCCAGCACCTCAGAAGCGGGGGGCAGGGATACGCAGTATTTT. Protein sequence: CASTSEAGGRDTQYF.

For the CDR3, the DNA is TGTGCCTGGAGCGGAGCTAATTCACCCCTCCACTTT. This codes for CAWSGANSPLHF. The chain links TRBV30 to TRBJ1-6; D ambiguous. This CDR3 has 12 amino acids. Germline loops: CDR1 GTSNPN, CDR2 SVGIG (reference sequence). With 3 bases removed from V and 6 bases from J, the gap between germline ends came to 6 bases.

The V call is TRBV5-5, the J call TRBJ1-5, with D maybe TRBD1 (5 bases). CDR1 is SGHKS and CDR2 is YYEKEE in the germline V gene (reference sequence). V gave up 1 base and J gave up 3 bases, with 11 bases separating them. The CDR3 runs to 15 residues. CDR3 bases: TGTGCCAGCAGCTTGACACGACAGAACAATCAGCCCCAGCATTTT. Translated: CASSLTRQNNQPQHF.

The chain couples TRBV5-6 to TRBJ2-7; D is uncertain. V shed 4 bases and J shed 3 bases, with 8 bases lying between them. Germline V gives CDR1 SGHDT, CDR2 YYEEEE. This CDR3 is 12 amino acids long. The CDR3 is CASSAGSYEQYF. Here the CDR3 DNA reads TGTGCCAGCAGCGCTGGCAGCTACGAGCAGTACTTC.

V is TRBV7-9 and J is TRBJ1-1; D unclear. V lost 4 bases to trimming and J lost 2 bases, with 17 bases between them. Germline V gene data show CDR1 as SEHNR and CDR2 as FQNEAQ (reference sequence). The CDR3 runs 16 residues. The CDR3 protein is CASSSLGGVGNTEAFF. For the CDR3, the DNA is TGTGCCAGCAGCTCCCTAGGTGGGGTCGGAAACACTGAAGCTTTCTTT.

V gene TRBV19 combines with J gene TRBJ1-2, with D unclear. Germline V gene lookup returns CDR1 LNHDA and CDR2 SQIVND (reference sequence). Trimming cost V 4 bases and J 4 bases, with 7 bases left between them. This CDR3 is built from 12 residues. The CDR3 nucleotides are TGTGCCAGTAGTACCTACCCCTATGGCTACACCTTC. Its protein is CASSTYPYGYTF.